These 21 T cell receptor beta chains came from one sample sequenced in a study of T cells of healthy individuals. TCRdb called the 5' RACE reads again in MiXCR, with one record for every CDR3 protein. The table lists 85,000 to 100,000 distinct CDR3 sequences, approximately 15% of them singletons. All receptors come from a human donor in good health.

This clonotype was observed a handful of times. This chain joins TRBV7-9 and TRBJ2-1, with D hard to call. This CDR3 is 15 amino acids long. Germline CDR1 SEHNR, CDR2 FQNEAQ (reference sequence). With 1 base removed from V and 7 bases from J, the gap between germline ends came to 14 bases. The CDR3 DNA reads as TGTGCCAGCAGCTTAGGGCAGGTAGCTGGTAATGAGCAGTTCTTC. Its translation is CASSLGQVAGNEQFF.

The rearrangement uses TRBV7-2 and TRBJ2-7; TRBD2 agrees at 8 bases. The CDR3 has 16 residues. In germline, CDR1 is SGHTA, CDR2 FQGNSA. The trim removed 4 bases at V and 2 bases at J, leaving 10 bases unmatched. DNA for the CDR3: TGTGCCAGCAGCTACCGGGGGGGTACGAATCCCTACGAGCAGTACTTC. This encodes CASSYRGGTNPYEQYF.

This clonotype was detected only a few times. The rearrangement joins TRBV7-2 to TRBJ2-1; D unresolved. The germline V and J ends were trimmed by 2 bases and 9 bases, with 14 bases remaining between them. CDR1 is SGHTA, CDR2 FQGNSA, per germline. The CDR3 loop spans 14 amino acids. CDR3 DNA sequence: TGTGCCAGCAGCTTATTCAACCGTCCCGGTGAGCAGTTCTTC. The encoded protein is CASSLFNRPGEQFF.

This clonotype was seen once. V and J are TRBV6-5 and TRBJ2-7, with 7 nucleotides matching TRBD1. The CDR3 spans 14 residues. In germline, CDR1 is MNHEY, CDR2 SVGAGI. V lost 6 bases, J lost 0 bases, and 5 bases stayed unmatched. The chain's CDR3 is CASSPDRTSYEQYF. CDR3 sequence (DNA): TGTGCCAGCAGCCCGGACAGGACCTCCTACGAGCAGTACTTC.

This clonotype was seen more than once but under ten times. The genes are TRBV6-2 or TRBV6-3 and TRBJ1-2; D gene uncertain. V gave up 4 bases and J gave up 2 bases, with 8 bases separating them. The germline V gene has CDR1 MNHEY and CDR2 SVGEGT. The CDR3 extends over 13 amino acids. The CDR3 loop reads CASSSTENYGYTF. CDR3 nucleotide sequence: TGTGCCAGCAGTTCGACCGAAAACTATGGCTACACCTTC.

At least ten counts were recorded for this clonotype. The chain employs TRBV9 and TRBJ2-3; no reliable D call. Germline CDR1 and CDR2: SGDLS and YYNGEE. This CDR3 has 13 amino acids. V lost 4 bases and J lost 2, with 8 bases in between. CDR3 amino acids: CASSSTLTDTQYF. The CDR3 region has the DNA TGTGCCAGCAGCTCGACTCTCACAGATACGCAGTATTTT.

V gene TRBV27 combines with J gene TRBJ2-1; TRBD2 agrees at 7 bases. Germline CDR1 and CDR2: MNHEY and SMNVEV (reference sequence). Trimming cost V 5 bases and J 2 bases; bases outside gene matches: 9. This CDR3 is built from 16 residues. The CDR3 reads CASSPRTRGAYNEQFF. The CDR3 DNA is TGTGCCAGCAGTCCCCGGACTCGGGGGGCCTACAATGAGCAGTTCTTC.

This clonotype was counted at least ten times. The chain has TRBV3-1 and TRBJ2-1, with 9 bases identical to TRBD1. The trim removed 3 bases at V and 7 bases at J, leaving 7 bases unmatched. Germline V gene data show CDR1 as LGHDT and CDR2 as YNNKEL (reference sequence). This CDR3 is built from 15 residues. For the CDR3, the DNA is TGTGCCAGCAGCCAGTGGGACAGGGAAGGAAATGAGCAGTTCTTC. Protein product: CASSQWDREGNEQFF.

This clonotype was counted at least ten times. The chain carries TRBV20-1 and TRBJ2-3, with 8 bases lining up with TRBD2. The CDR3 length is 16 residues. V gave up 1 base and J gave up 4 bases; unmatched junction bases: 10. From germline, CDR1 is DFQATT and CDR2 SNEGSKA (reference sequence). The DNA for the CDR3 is TGCAGTGCTAGAGTCCACGGGACTAGGAACCCAGATACGCAGTATTTT. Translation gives CSARVHGTRNPDTQYF.

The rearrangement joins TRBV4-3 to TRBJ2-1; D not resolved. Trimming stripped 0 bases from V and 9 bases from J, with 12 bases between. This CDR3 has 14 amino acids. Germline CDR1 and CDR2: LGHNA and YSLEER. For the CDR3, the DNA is TGCGCCAGCAGCCAAGATATGTTCTCGGGTGAGCAGTTCTTC. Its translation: CASSQDMFSGEQFF.

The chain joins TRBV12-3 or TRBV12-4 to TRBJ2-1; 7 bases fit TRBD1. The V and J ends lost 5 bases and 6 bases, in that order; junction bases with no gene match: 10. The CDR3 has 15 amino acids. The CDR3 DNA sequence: TGTGCCAGCAGTCCCCCGAGACAGGGATTCAATGAGCAGTTCTTC. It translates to CASSPPRQGFNEQFF.

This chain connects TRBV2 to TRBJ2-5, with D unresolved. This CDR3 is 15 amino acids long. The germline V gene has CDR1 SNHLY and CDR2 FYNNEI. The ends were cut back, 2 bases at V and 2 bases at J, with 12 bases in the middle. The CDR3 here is CASSEWSSVQETQYF. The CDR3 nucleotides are TGTGCCAGCAGTGAATGGTCCAGCGTGCAAGAGACCCAGTACTTC.

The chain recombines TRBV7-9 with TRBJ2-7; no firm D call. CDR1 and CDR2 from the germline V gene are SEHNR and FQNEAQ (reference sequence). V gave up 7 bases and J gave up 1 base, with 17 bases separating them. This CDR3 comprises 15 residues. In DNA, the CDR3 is TGTGCCAGCATTAAATCGGTGGGGAATTCCTACGAGCAGTACTTC. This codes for CASIKSVGNSYEQYF.

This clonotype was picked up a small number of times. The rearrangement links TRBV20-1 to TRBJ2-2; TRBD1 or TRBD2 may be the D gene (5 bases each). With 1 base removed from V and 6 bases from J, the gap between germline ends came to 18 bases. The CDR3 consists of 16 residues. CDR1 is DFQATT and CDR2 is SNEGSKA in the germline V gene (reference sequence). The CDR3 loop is CSARGSGQGEAGELFF. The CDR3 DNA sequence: TGCAGTGCTAGAGGATCGGGCCAGGGAGAAGCCGGGGAGCTGTTTTTT.

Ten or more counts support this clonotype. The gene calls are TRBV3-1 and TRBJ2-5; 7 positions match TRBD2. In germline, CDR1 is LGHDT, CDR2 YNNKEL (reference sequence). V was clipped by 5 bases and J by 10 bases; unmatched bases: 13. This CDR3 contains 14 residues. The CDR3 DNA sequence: TGTGCCAGCAGCTCCCGACAGCACAAGCGGGGCCAGTACTTC. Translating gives CASSSRQHKRGQYF.

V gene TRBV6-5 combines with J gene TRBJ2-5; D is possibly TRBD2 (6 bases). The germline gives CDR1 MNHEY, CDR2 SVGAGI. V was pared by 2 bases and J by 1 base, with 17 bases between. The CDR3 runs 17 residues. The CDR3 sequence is CASSYPRLVLSQETQYF. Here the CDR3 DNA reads TGTGCCAGCAGTTACCCGCGACTAGTCTTATCCCAAGAGACCCAGTACTTC.

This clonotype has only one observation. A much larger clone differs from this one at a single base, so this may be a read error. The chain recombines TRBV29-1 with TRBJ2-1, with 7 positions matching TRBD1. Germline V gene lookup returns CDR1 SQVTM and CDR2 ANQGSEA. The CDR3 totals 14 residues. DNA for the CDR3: TGCATCGCTAGATACAGGGGTTCCTACAATGAGCAGTTCTTC. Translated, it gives CIARYRGSYNEQFF.

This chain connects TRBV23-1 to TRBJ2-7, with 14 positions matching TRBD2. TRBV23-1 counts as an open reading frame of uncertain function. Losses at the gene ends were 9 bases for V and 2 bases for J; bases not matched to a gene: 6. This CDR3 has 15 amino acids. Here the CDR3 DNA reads TGCGCCAGAGGGACTAGCGGGAGAGGTACCTACGAGCAGTACTTC. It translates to CARGTSGRGTYEQYF.

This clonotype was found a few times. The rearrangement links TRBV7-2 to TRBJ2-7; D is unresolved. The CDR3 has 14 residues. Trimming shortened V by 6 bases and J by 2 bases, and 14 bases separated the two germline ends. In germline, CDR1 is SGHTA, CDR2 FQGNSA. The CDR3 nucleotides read TGTGCCAGCAGTCTCCGGGCCCGCCCCTACGAGCAGTACTTC. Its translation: CASSLRARPYEQYF.

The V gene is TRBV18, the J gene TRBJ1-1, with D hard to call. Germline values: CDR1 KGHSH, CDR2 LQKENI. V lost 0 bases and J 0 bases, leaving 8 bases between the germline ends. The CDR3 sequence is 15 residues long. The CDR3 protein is CASSPPISLNTEAFF. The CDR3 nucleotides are TGTGCCAGCTCACCACCGATAAGCCTGAACACTGAAGCTTTCTTT.

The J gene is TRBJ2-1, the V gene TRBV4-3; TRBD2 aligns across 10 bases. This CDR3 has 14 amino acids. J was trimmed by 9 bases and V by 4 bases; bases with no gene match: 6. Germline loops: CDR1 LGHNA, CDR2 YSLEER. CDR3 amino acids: CASSLLAGVGEQFF. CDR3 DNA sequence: TGCGCCAGCAGCCTTCTAGCGGGAGTCGGTGAGCAGTTCTTC.